Shown below are 28 T cell receptor beta chains from a single sample sequenced in a study of blood T cell repertoires in COVID-19. Here immunoSEQ multiplex PCR was the method, and the copy in TCRdb shows in-frame clones only, minus some. The sample shows some 160,000 clones, around 89% of them seen only once. Sequenced: PBMCs or T cells enriched from blood (not recorded which). The source is a woman between 50 and 59 years old who had recovered from COVID-19.

The chain joins TRBV19 to TRBJ1-5; TRBD1 matches at 9 bases. Germline V gives CDR1 LNHDA, CDR2 SQIVND (reference sequence). This CDR3 region has 16 residues. Trimming cost V 5 bases and J 6 bases; bases outside gene matches: 11. Here the CDR3 reads CASSLSGQGKSQPQHF. CDR3 bases: TGTGCCAGTAGTCTATCCGGACAGGGGAAATCTCAGCCCCAGCATTTT.

The chain employs TRBV11-3 and TRBJ1-1, with D perhaps matching TRBD1 (5 bases). This CDR3 is 13 amino acids long. The germline V gene encodes CDR1 SGHNT and CDR2 YENEEA. Trimming shortened V by 4 bases and J by 5 bases, and 11 bases separated the two germline ends. The CDR3 here is CASSSKRGTEAFF. The CDR3 bases are TGTGCCAGCAGCTCTAAAAGGGGAACTGAAGCTTTCTTT.

The J gene is TRBJ1-6, the V gene TRBV4-2; TRBD1 matches 8 bases. CDR1 and CDR2 (germline): LGHNA, YNFKEQ. Trimming at V came to 0 bases and at J to 5 bases, leaving 3 bases not matched to a gene. This CDR3 spans 16 amino acids. The CDR3 here is CASSQDRDRNNSPLHF. The CDR3 DNA reads TGTGCCAGCAGCCAAGATAGGGACAGGAATAATTCACCCCTCCACTTT.

The J gene is TRBJ1-2, the V gene TRBV4-3; D not resolved. The CDR3 is 16 amino acids. The V and J ends lost 2 bases and 2 bases respectively, with 15 bases between them. Germline CDR1 is LGHNA and CDR2 is YSLEER. This CDR3 reads CASSQLRDPKNYGYTF. The CDR3 DNA reads TGCGCCAGCAGCCAACTCCGGGATCCCAAGAACTATGGCTACACCTTC.

This clone was seen only once. CDR3 sequence (DNA): TGTGCCAGCAGCGTTACGGGGGGCGCAGGCTATGGCTACACCTTC. It codes for CASSVTGGAGYGYTF. The chain combines TRBV9 with TRBJ1-2; a weak D match, TRBD1 (6 bases). V lost 2 bases, J lost 4 bases, and 15 bases lay in between. The CDR3 spans 15 residues. CDR1 and CDR2 (germline): SGDLS, YYNGEE.

This chain connects TRBV18 to TRBJ1-3, with a weak D call TRBD1 (5 bases). CDR1 KGHSH and CDR2 LQKENI come from the germline V gene. This CDR3 has 16 amino acids. Trimming removed 2 bases from V and 1 base from J, with 12 bases in between. CDR3 nucleotide sequence: TGTGCCAGCTCACCAGTCCAGGGCGATTCTGGAAACACCATATATTTT. Protein sequence: CASSPVQGDSGNTIYF. Together with reference TRBV18 and TRBJ1-3, the CDR3 gives the full variable domain: NAGVMQNPRHLVRRRGQEARLRCSPMKGHSHVYWYRQLPEEGLKFMVYLQKENIIDESGMPKERFSAEFPKEGPSILRIQQVVRGDSAAYFCASSPVQGDSGNTIYFGEGSWLTVV.

CDR3 DNA: TGTGCCAGTACCAAAGCGCCCGTCCCAACAGATACGCAGTATTTT. Residues: CASTKAPVPTDTQYF. The chain couples TRBV19 to TRBJ2-3, with D uncertain. The CDR3 sequence is 15 residues long. The V gene lost 7 bases and the J gene lost 3 bases, with 17 bases spanning the gap. The germline V gene encodes CDR1 LNHDA and CDR2 SQIVND (reference sequence). The full variable domain, its missing parts supplied by reference TRBV19 and TRBJ2-3, is DGGITQSPKYLFRKEGQNVTLSCEQNLNHDAMYWYRQDPGQGLRLIYYSQIVNDFQKGDIAEGYSVSREKKESFPLTVTSAQKNPTAFYLCASTKAPVPTDTQYFGPGTRLTVL.

The rearrangement links TRBV2 to TRBJ2-7; D is possibly TRBD2 (6 bases). V lost 8 bases and J 2 bases, leaving 13 bases between the germline ends. Germline V gives CDR1 SNHLY, CDR2 FYNNEI. This CDR3 comprises 13 residues. CDR3 DNA sequence: TGTGCCAGCCGTCTCGGGGGACCCTACGAGCAGTACTTC. Residues: CASRLGGPYEQYF.

The chain carries TRBV19 and TRBJ2-2, with 11 bases matching TRBD1. V gave up 9 bases and J gave up 4 bases; unmatched junction bases: 4. Germline values: CDR1 LNHDA, CDR2 SQIVND (reference sequence). This CDR3 is 14 amino acids long. As DNA, the CDR3 is TGTGCCAGCAGTGGGACAGGGGGCACCGGGGAGCTGTTTTTT. It is translated as CASSGTGGTGELFF.

The chain employs TRBV10-3 and TRBJ2-7; D not resolved. This CDR3 comprises 14 residues. Germline-derived CDR1 and CDR2 are ENHRY and SYGVKD. V lost 3 bases and J lost 2, with 11 bases in between. The CDR3 is CAISEDSGTYEQYF. The CDR3 nucleotides read TGTGCCATCAGTGAAGATTCAGGTACCTACGAGCAGTACTTC.

In its sample, this clone was seen a few times. The chain links TRBV7-2 to TRBJ2-7; D perhaps matches TRBD2 (5 bases). V lost 1 base to trimming and J lost 3 bases, with 7 bases between them. The germline gives CDR1 SGHTA, CDR2 FQGNSA. The CDR3 contains 13 residues. The DNA of the CDR3 is TGTGCCAGCAGCTTAGACGGGGACTACGAGCAGTACTTC. Encoded protein: CASSLDGDYEQYF. Looking up the rest from reference TRBV7-2 and TRBJ2-7 gives the full variable domain: GAGVSQSPSNKVTEKGKDVELRCDPISGHTALYWYRQSLGQGLEFLIYFQGNSAPDKSGLPSDRFSAERTGGSVSTLTIQRTQQEDSAVYLCASSLDGDYEQYFGPGTRLTVT.

The chain recombines TRBV7-8 with TRBJ1-1; TRBD1 matches 10 bases. V gave up 3 bases and J gave up 1 base; unmatched junction bases: 2. Germline CDR1 and CDR2: SGHVS and FQNEAQ. The CDR3 covers 15 residues. CDR3 nucleotide sequence: TGTGCCAGCAGCTTGAGGGACAGGGGGAACACTGAAGCTTTCTTT. Encoded protein: CASSLRDRGNTEAFF.

V and J are TRBV18 and TRBJ2-7; D is ambiguous. In germline, CDR1 is KGHSH, CDR2 LQKENI. Trimming cost V 4 bases and J 0 bases, with 7 bases left between them. CDR3 length: 13 residues. CDR3 residues: CASSLAGSYEQYF. In DNA, the CDR3 is TGTGCCAGCTCACTTGCCGGCTCCTACGAGCAGTACTTC.

V gene TRBV14 combines with J gene TRBJ2-1; 12 nucleotides agree with TRBD2. Per the germline V gene, CDR1 is SGHDN and CDR2 is FVKESK. The length of the CDR3 is 16 residues. After removal of 3 bases from V and 7 bases from J, the junction contained 7 bases not matched to a gene. This CDR3 is CASSHHTGLAGNEQFF. The CDR3 nucleotides read TGTGCCAGCAGCCACCACACCGGACTAGCGGGAAATGAGCAGTTCTTC.

This sequence joins TRBV19 and TRBJ1-5; D remains unclear. V dropped 1 base and J dropped 7 bases, with 8 bases sitting between them. Germline CDR1 LNHDA, CDR2 SQIVND (reference sequence). The CDR3 loop spans 13 amino acids. DNA of the CDR3: TGTGCCAGTAGTATAGCGGGATCCCAGCCCCAGCATTTT. It specifies CASSIAGSQPQHF.

This chain connects TRBV29-1 to TRBJ2-1; 13 bases agree with TRBD2. V was pared by 5 bases and J by 7 bases, with 5 bases of the junction left unmatched. The CDR3 has 14 amino acids. In germline, CDR1 is SQVTM, CDR2 ANQGSEA. The CDR3 region has the DNA TGCAGCGTTACTAGCGGGGGGGTACAAAATGAGCAGTTCTTC. It translates to CSVTSGGVQNEQFF.

This chain connects TRBV5-5 to TRBJ2-1; 12 bases fit TRBD2. The CDR3 runs 17 residues. The junction had 7 bases not matched to a gene; V was cut back by 0 bases and J by 6 bases. Germline CDR1 and CDR2: SGHKS and YYEKEE (reference sequence). In nucleotides, the CDR3 is TGTGCCAGCAGCTTGGTAGCTAGCGGGGGGGCTCCCAATGAGCAGTTCTTC. Translated: CASSLVASGGAPNEQFF.

V is TRBV5-5 and J is TRBJ1-5; a weak D match, TRBD1 (6 bases). Germline CDR1 is SGHKS and CDR2 is YYEKEE (reference sequence). Between the trimmed V and J ends, which lost 6 bases and 4 bases, there was a span of 20 bases. The CDR3 length is 16 residues. CDR3 sequence: CASTNEGGAYNQPQHF. DNA of the CDR3: TGTGCCAGCACTAATGAAGGGGGGGCCTATAATCAGCCCCAGCATTTT. Complete variable domain (other parts from reference TRBV5-5 and TRBJ1-5): DAGVTQSPTHLIKTRGQQVTLRCSPISGHKSVSWYQQVLGQGPQFIFQYYEKEERGRGNFPDRFSARQFPNYSSELNVNALLLGDSALYLCASTNEGGAYNQPQHFGDGTRLSIL.

The rearrangement uses TRBV4-2 and TRBJ2-3, with TRBD2 matching 13 bases. The CDR3 is 18 residues long. The V segment lost 3 bases and the J segment 7 bases; nucleotides outside the gene matches: 13. Per germline, CDR1 LGHNA and CDR2 YNFKEQ. The CDR3 coding sequence is TGTGCCAGCAGCCACCGACTAGCGGGGGGATCCAACGTCAATACGCAGTATTTT. This sequence encodes CASSHRLAGGSNVNTQYF.

J is TRBJ2-1 and V is TRBV27, with TRBD1 identical over 8 bases. J was trimmed by 8 bases and V by 5 bases; bases with no gene match: 8. The CDR3 has 14 amino acids. The V gene's germline CDR1 is MNHEY and CDR2 SMNVEV (reference sequence). CDR3 sequence (DNA): TGTGCCAGCAGTCCAAGCAGGGGGCCGTATGAGCAGTTCTTC. Translating it yields CASSPSRGPYEQFF.

A single count supports this clone. This rearrangement joins TRBV6-5 to TRBJ1-2, with 7 bases aligning to TRBD1. The CDR3 loop spans 15 amino acids. V dropped 0 bases and J dropped 8; count of bases not matched to a gene: 9. The germline V gene has CDR1 MNHEY and CDR2 SVGAGI. The CDR3 coding sequence is TGTGCCAGCAGTTACTCGAATGAGGGGGCGCGCGGCTACACCTTC. Translation gives CASSYSNEGARGYTF.

J is TRBJ1-2 and V is TRBV7-3; maybe TRBD1 (6 bases). Germline values: CDR1 SGHTA, CDR2 FQGTGA. The germline V and J ends were trimmed by 5 bases and 7 bases, with 14 bases remaining between them. There are 13 residues in the CDR3. CDR3 region: CASSLYRDGGYTF. CDR3 in DNA: TGTGCCAGCAGCCTCTACAGGGACGGTGGCTACACCTTC.

The chain employs TRBV2 and TRBJ2-3, with 9 positions matching TRBD2. Germline V lookup: CDR1 SNHLY, CDR2 FYNNEI. The CDR3 totals 16 residues. J gave up 2 bases and V 4 bases, and 7 bases lay outside the gene matches. CDR3 nucleotides: TGTGCCAGCAGTGTACACAGCGGGGGGTACACAGATACGCAGTATTTT. Translated: CASSVHSGGYTDTQYF.

The chain combines TRBV29-1 with TRBJ2-7; TRBD1 matches at 7 bases. The J segment lost 2 bases and the V segment lost 5 bases, leaving 3 bases of the junction unmatched. CDR3 length: 12 amino acids. Looked up from germline, CDR1 is SQVTM and CDR2 is ANQGSEA. The CDR3, as DNA: TGCAGCGTTAGGCAGGGGGCCTACGAGCAGTACTTC. Translation: CSVRQGAYEQYF.

The rearrangement uses TRBV2 and TRBJ2-6; no firm D call. Germline CDR1 SNHLY, CDR2 FYNNEI. The CDR3 extends over 13 amino acids. The V and J ends lost 4 bases and 10 bases respectively, with 11 bases between them. This CDR3 is CASSATSPNVLTF. The CDR3 DNA reads as TGTGCCAGCAGTGCGACAAGCCCAAACGTCCTGACTTTC.

CDR3 DNA: TGCGCCAGCAGCCAAGAGGGACAAGTATACTATGGCTACACCTTC. Translated: CASSQEGQVYYGYTF. V usage is TRBV4-1 and J usage is TRBJ1-2; D may be TRBD1 (6 bases). CDR1 is MGHRA, CDR2 YSYEKL, per germline. The CDR3 has 15 residues. Trimming stripped 0 bases from V and 3 bases from J, with 11 bases between.

Written as DNA, the CDR3 is TGTGCCAGTAGTATAGGACTACCCTACCGGGACTTATTCTATGGCTACACCTTC. Translating gives CASSIGLPYRDLFYGYTF. V is TRBV19 and J is TRBJ1-2, with D perhaps TRBD1 (5 bases). V lost 1 base and J lost 4, with 22 bases in between. Germline values: CDR1 LNHDA, CDR2 SQIVND (reference sequence). This CDR3 is built from 18 residues.

V is TRBV21-1 and J is TRBJ2-3; the D call in the table, TRBD2, was not verified against the DNA. TRBV21-1 is a documented pseudogene. The CDR3 runs 11 residues. CDR3 in DNA: TGTGCCAGCAGCGTGTCAGATTACCTAGATTTT. Translating it yields CASSVSDYLDF.